The sequence of this T cell receptor (beta chain) was determined in a study of blood T cell repertoires in COVID-19. At the level of the study: Sources were T cells, B-cell-depleted T cells, or PBMCs; the material itself was cDNA or gDNA.

Original handling: Nucleated cell number was recorded as an estimate derived from reference gene primer amplification. Sequenced by immunoSEQ multiplex PCR; TCRdb stores in-frame clones only, minus some. Clonal size and the V and J genes are those of that table, whereas D and trimming came from the DNA. The sample lists roughly 240,000 clones, roughly 86% occurring once. CDR1 is SSHAT, CDR2 FNYEAQ, per germline (reference sequence). The CDR3 covers 15 residues. V trimming: 3 bases; J trimming: 10 bases; junction bases outside the gene matches: 9. The rearrangement links TRBV7-7 to TRBJ2-2; TRBD2 aligns across 9 bases. The sequenced sample consisted of peripheral blood. The clonotype comes from a young woman who had recovered from COVID-19. For the CDR3, the DNA is TGTGCCAGCAGCTTTGTAGCGGGGGCGCCCGAGGAGCTGTTTTTT. It is translated as CASSFVAGAPEELFF.